The sample holds a few counts of the clone carrying this T cell receptor beta chain. The antigen remains unidentified. TCR beta CDR3 sequences were amplified from RNA transcripts. Researchers ran a first-round RT-PCR on the TCR CDR3 using the HTBI primer set. TCRdb processed the multiplex PCR reads anew with MiXCR; each CDR3 protein has one entry. The sample includes roughly 600,000 distinct CDR3 sequences, 13% to 15% of them seen just once. The data stem from a study of T cells in Graves' hyperthyroidism and ophthalmopathy. Study results and limitations: The model predicted ophthalmopathy a median approximately six months before onset. Within blood appeared most thyroid clonotypes that had expanded above 0.001. Classification by a 13 V-J model distinguished ophthalmopathy from stable hyperthyroidism.

Sequencing was performed on blood. This sequence originates from a woman aged 50 to 60 with Graves' ophthalmopathy.

For the CDR3, the DNA is TGTGCCAGCTCACCGGGGACAGGGGGAAGCACTGAAGCTTTCTTT. As protein: CASSPGTGGSTEAFF. The chain combines TRBV18 with TRBJ1-1; 11 bases are a match to TRBD1. V lost 3 bases and J lost 4; bases outside the gene matches: 4. The CDR3 contains 15 residues. Germline lookup yields CDR1 KGHSH and CDR2 LQKENI.